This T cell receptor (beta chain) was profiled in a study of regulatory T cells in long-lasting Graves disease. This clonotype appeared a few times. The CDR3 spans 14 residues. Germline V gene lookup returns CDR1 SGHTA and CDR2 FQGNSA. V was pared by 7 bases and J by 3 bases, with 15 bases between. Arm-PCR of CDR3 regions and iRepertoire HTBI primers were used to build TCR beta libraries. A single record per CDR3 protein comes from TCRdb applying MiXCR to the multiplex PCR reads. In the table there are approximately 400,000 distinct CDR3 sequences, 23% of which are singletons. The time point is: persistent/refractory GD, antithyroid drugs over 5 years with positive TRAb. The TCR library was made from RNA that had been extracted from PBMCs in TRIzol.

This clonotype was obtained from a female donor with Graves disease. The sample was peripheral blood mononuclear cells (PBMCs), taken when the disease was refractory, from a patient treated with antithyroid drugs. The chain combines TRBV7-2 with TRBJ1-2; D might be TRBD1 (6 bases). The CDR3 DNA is TGTGCCAGCAATGCACCGGGGGCAGACTATGGCTACACCTTC. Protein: CASNAPGADYGYTF. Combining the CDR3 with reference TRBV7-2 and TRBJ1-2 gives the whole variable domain GAGVSQSPSNKVTEKGKDVELRCDPISGHTALYWYRQSLGQGLEFLIYFQGNSAPDKSGLPSDRFSAERTGGSVSTLTIQRTQQEDSAVYLCASNAPGADYGYTFGSGTRLTVV.